This T cell receptor beta chain was sequenced during a study of T cell responses to AZD1222 COVID-19 vaccine. Study-level results: The study found Spike-specific TCR breadth and depth rose after two AZD1222 doses. Distributed over spike, vaccine-associated CD4 TCRs predominated at 160-218 and 743-854. It should be noted that donors were predominantly white British and more often female, and clonal diversity was possibly underestimated. Reports say nearly half of spike-specific TCRs go after unmutated variant regions.

This clone has just one count. What it recognizes is unknown. This CDR3 contains 16 residues. Trimming took 0 bases from V and 5 from J, leaving 16 bases between them. The germline V gene encodes CDR1 KGHSH and CDR2 LQKENI. TCRdb's table, derived via immunoSEQ multiplex PCR, lists solely in-frame clones and lacks some. There are some 86,000 clones in the sample; around 84% occur only once, and less than 25% lies in the top ten. The sequence was obtained from an adult in good health. This material consisted of peripheral blood, taken on day 0 of AZD1222 vaccination. The rearrangement uses TRBV18 and TRBJ1-1; possibly TRBD1 for D (6 bases). CDR3 sequence reads: CASSPPRGGRGTEAFF. As DNA, the CDR3 is TGTGCCAGCTCACCACCTCGGGGGGGGCGTGGAACTGAAGCTTTCTTT.